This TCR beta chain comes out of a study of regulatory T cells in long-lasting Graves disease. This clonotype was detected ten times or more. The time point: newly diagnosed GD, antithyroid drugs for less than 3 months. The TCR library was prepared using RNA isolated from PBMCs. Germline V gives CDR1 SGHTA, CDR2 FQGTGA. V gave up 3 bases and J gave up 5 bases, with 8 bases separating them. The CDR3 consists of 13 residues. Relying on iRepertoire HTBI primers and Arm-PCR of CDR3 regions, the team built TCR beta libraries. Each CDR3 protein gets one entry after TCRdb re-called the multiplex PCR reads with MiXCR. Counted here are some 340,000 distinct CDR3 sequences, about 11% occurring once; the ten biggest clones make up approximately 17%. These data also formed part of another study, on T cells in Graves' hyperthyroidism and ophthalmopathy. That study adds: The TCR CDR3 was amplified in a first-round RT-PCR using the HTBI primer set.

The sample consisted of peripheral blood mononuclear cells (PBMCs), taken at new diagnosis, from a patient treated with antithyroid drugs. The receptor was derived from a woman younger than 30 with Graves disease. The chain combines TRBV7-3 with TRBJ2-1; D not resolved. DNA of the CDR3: TGTGCCAGCAGCTTGGATCTCGACAATGAGCAGTTCTTC. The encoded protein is CASSLDLDNEQFF.